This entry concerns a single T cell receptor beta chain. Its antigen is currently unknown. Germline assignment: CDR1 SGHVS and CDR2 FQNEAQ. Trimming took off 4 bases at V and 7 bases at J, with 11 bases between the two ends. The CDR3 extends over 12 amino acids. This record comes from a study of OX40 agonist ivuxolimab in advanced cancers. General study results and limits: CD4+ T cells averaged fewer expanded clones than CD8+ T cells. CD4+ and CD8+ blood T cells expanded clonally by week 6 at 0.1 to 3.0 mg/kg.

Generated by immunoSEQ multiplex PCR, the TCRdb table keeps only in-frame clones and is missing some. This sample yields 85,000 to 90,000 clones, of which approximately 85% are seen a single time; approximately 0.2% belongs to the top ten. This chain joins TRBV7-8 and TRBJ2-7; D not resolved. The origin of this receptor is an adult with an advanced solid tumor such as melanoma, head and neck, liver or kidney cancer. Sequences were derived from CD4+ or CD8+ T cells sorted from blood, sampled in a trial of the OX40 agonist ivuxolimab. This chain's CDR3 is CASSYTVGEQYF. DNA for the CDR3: TGTGCCAGCAGCTATACCGTGGGGGAGCAGTACTTC.